Listed below are T cell receptor beta chains from one sample, sequenced in a study of T cell repertoires in cytomegalovirus infection. MiXCR, applied by TCRdb to the reads, yields one record per CDR3 protein. The profile shows roughly 500,000 distinct CDR3 sequences, approximately 10% of them singletons. Sequencing was performed on PBMCs. Source of these receptors: a human donor in good health (CMV status not recorded). Some clones in this sample may be carry-over from other donors' samples. Each CDR3 is given with its conserved first and last residue. The D gene is left open where the match is weak. A clone size is listed for some rows: how often the clone was seen (once, few, many), or a class if it is expanded.

J,size,D,V,CDR3,DNA
TRBJ2-7,.,.,TRBV30,CAWSVVGHEQYF,TGTGCCTGGAGTGTGGTGGGTCACGAGCAGTACTTC
TRBJ1-1,many,.,TRBV7-9,CASSLDGAGRNTEAFF,TGTGCCAGCAGCTTAGACGGGGCAGGGAGGAACACTGAAGCTTTCTTT
TRBJ2-1,.,.,TRBV18,CASSPPRVYNEQFF,TGTGCCAGCTCACCACCGCGGGTCTACAATGAGCAGTTCTTC
TRBJ2-3,few,.,TRBV20-1,CSARDPLRIPDTQYF,TGCAGTGCTAGAGATCCTTTAAGGATCCCAGATACGCAGTATTTT
TRBJ2-7,many,TRBD1,TRBV5-6,CASSQQGRTYEQYF,TGTGCCAGCAGCCAACAGGGGCGAACCTACGAGCAGTACTTC
TRBJ2-2,many,TRBD1,TRBV5-5,CASSFGDREIGELFF,TGTGCCAGCAGCTTTGGGGACAGGGAGATCGGGGAGCTGTTTTTT
TRBJ2-7,few,.,TRBV2,CASSEQLSYEQYF,TGTGCCAGCAGTGAACAGCTTTCCTACGAGCAGTACTTC
TRBJ2-2,many,TRBD2,TRBV12-5,CASGLATSGSNTGELFF,TGTGCTAGTGGTTTGGCGACTAGCGGTTCGAACACCGGGGAGCTGTTTTTT
TRBJ2-3,.,TRBD2,TRBV7-6,CASSPAGLSTDTQYF,TGTGCCAGCAGCCCAGCGGGACTCAGCACAGATACGCAGTATTTT
TRBJ2-1,many,.,TRBV11-2,CASRPTAIPKQFF,TGTGCCAGCAGGCCGACAGCCATCCCCAAGCAGTTCTTC
TRBJ1-2,many,TRBD1,TRBV15,CATSAGEGAFRGYTF,TGTGCCACCTCAGCAGGGGAGGGGGCGTTCCGGGGCTACACCTTC
TRBJ2-2,many,.,TRBV28,CASSNLPASNTGELFF,TGTGCCAGCAGCAACCTCCCGGCCTCGAACACCGGGGAGCTGTTTTTT
TRBJ1-1,many,TRBD1,TRBV15,CATSRDSIRDSWIGAPEAFF,TGTGCCACCAGCAGAGATTCTATTAGGGACAGCTGGATAGGGGCCCCTGAAGCTTTCTTT
TRBJ1-2,many,.,TRBV7-3,CASSADGLYGYTF,TGTGCCAGCAGCGCCGACGGGCTCTATGGCTACACCTTC
TRBJ1-4,.,.,TRBV5-1,CASSLSQGEKLFF,TGCGCCAGCAGCTTGTCACAGGGTGAAAAACTGTTTTTT
TRBJ2-1,many,.,TRBV7-2,CASSLSRWGEQFF,TGTGCCAGCAGCTTGTCAAGGTGGGGTGAGCAGTTCTTC